Following are 27 T cell receptor beta chains from one sample sequenced in a study of human T cells and chemical hapten exposure. As for time point: pre-sensitization, week 0. Specified treatment: therapeutic diphenylcyclopropenone sensitization with weekly scalp DPC. TCRdb processed the RACE reads anew with MiXCR; each CDR3 protein has one entry. The sample lists roughly 60,000 distinct CDR3 sequences; around 7% were seen once. Material: whole blood, obtained in connection with sensitization to the hapten diphenylcyclopropenone (DPC). The source is a woman aged 25 to 45 with alopecia areata. Some clones in this sample may be carry-over from other donors' samples.

Here the CDR3 reads CSVEWGMRTEAFF. The CDR3 DNA is TGCAGCGTTGAGTGGGGAATGCGCACTGAAGCTTTCTTT. The V call is TRBV29-1, the J call TRBJ1-1, with no clear D. There are 13 residues in the CDR3. From germline, CDR1 is SQVTM and CDR2 ANQGSEA. Between the trimmed V and J ends, which lost 3 bases and 4 bases, there was a span of 12 bases.

In the case of this clonotype: A read error may explain this, as a much larger clone is one base away. The chain combines TRBV7-2 with TRBJ2-7; perhaps D is TRBD1 or TRBD2 (5 bases each). Trimming took off 5 bases at V and 2 bases at J, with 19 bases between the two ends. The germline V gene encodes CDR1 SGHTA and CDR2 FQGNSA. The CDR3 sequence is 16 residues long. CDR3 nucleotide sequence: TGTGCCAGCAGCCCAATAGCGTGGGGCAGGACCTACGAGCAGTACTTC. This sequence encodes CASSPIAWGRTYEQYF.

This clonotype came up many times. V usage is TRBV5-6 and J usage is TRBJ2-3; D is possibly TRBD1 (7 bases). The CDR3 has 18 residues. V lost 4 bases to trimming and J lost 2 bases, with 23 bases between them. CDR1 SGHDT and CDR2 YYEEEE come from the germline V gene. The DNA for the CDR3 is TGTGCCAGCAGCCCCAGGGGGACGGCGGGGCCACCCACAGATACGCAGTATTTT. Residues: CASSPRGTAGPPTDTQYF.

This clonotype showed up many times. The chain uses TRBV7-9 and TRBJ2-1; D unresolved. Germline V gene sequence: CDR1 SEHNR, CDR2 FQNEAQ (reference sequence). V shed 0 bases and J shed 3 bases, with 9 bases lying between them. The CDR3 totals 15 residues. The CDR3, as DNA: TGTGCCAGCAGCTTAGCCCGAGCAGACTACAATGAGCAGTTCTTC. It encodes CASSLARADYNEQFF. The whole variable domain, filled in from reference TRBV7-9 and TRBJ2-1, reads DTGVSQNPRHKITKRGQNVTFRCDPISEHNRLYWYRQTLGQGPEFLTYFQNEAQLEKSRLLSDRFSAERPKGSFSTLEIQRTEQGDSAMYLCASSLARADYNEQFFGPGTRLTVL.

This clonotype has only a few counts. This chain links TRBV7-8 with TRBJ2-5, with D uncertain. The CDR3 runs 13 residues. V shed 3 bases and J shed 2 bases, with 7 bases lying between them. Germline V CDR1 and CDR2: SGHVS, FQNEAQ. CDR3 DNA: TGTGCCAGCAGCTTGGGCAGACAAGAGACCCAGTACTTC. Translating it yields CASSLGRQETQYF.

This sequence joins TRBV5-1 and TRBJ2-3, with 10 bases that match TRBD2. Germline lookup yields CDR1 SGHRS and CDR2 YFSETQ. Losses at the gene ends were 3 bases for V and 1 base for J; bases not matched to a gene: 2. This CDR3 contains 15 residues. CDR3: CASSSGTSGTDTQYF. CDR3 bases: TGCGCCAGCAGCTCCGGGACTAGCGGCACAGATACGCAGTATTTT. The full variable domain, its missing parts supplied by reference TRBV5-1 and TRBJ2-3, is KAGVTQTPRYLIKTRGQQVTLSCSPISGHRSVSWYQQTPGQGLQFLFEYFSETQRNKGNFPGRFSGRQFSNSRSEMNVSTLELGDSALYLCASSSGTSGTDTQYFGPGTRLTVL.

This clonotype was observed at least ten times. The gene calls are TRBV7-9 and TRBJ2-3; 10 bases align to TRBD1. V lost 3 bases, J lost 5 bases, and 5 bases stayed unmatched. The CDR3 spans 15 residues. Germline V lookup: CDR1 SEHNR, CDR2 FQNEAQ (reference sequence). CDR3 sequence reads: CASSFLTGGLDTQYF. Here the CDR3 DNA reads TGTGCCAGCAGCTTCCTGACAGGGGGCCTAGATACGCAGTATTTT.

The chain links TRBV20-1 to TRBJ2-7, with D possibly TRBD2 on 5 matching bases. The V gene lost 1 base and the J gene lost 5 bases, with 15 bases spanning the gap. CDR1 and CDR2 (germline): DFQATT, SNEGSKA (reference sequence). The CDR3 extends over 14 amino acids. CDR3 DNA: TGCAGTGCTAGAGTCGAGGGCGTCTGGGACGAGCAGTACTTC. This gives the protein CSARVEGVWDEQYF.

There are many counts of this clonotype. The genes are TRBV6-4 and TRBJ2-3; D gene unclear. Looked up from germline, CDR1 is MRHNA and CDR2 is SNTAGT. The CDR3 runs to 13 residues. V lost 5 bases and J lost 2, with 8 bases in between. The CDR3 here is CASSNDATDTQYF. The CDR3 DNA sequence: TGTGCCAGCAGTAACGACGCCACAGATACGCAGTATTTT.

This clonotype was recorded many times. V usage is TRBV29-1 and J usage is TRBJ1-1; no firm D call. CDR1 is SQVTM, CDR2 ANQGSEA, per germline. Trimming left V 5 bases short and J 2 bases short, with 12 bases between. The CDR3 runs to 13 residues. The CDR3 is CSVSIGGNTEAFF. CDR3 bases: TGCAGCGTTTCTATAGGTGGTAACACTGAAGCTTTCTTT.

This chain's CDR3 is CASSFNGNQPQHF. CDR3 sequence (DNA): TGCGCCAGCAGCTTCAATGGCAATCAGCCCCAGCATTTT. This chain uses TRBV5-1 with TRBJ1-5; D not resolved. In germline, CDR1 is SGHRS, CDR2 YFSETQ. The ends were cut back, 2 bases at V and 2 bases at J, with 5 bases in the middle. This CDR3 comprises 13 residues. Full variable domain (outside the CDR3, taken from reference TRBV5-1 and TRBJ1-5): KAGVTQTPRYLIKTRGQQVTLSCSPISGHRSVSWYQQTPGQGLQFLFEYFSETQRNKGNFPGRFSGRQFSNSRSEMNVSTLELGDSALYLCASSFNGNQPQHFGDGTRLSIL.

This clonotype was recorded at least ten times. This chain joins TRBV4-2 and TRBJ2-5; D assignment may be TRBD1 or TRBD2 (5 bases each). V gave up 7 bases and J gave up 5 bases, with 14 bases separating them. Germline lookup yields CDR1 LGHNA and CDR2 YNFKEQ. This CDR3 is 13 amino acids long. CDR3 nucleotides: TGTGCCAGCAAGTTTGGGGACGGGGAGACCCAGTACTTC. This translates into CASKFGDGETQYF.

There are many counts of this clonotype. The V and J genes are TRBV2 and TRBJ1-6; D gene unclear. The CDR3 sequence is 15 residues long. Germline CDR1 SNHLY, CDR2 FYNNEI. With 3 bases removed from V and 7 bases from J, the gap between germline ends came to 13 bases. CDR3 nucleotide sequence: TGTGCCAGCAGTGAGTCGTGGACTACAAATTCACCCCTCCACTTT. It encodes CASSESWTTNSPLHF.

This clonotype was found many times. The rearrangement links TRBV20-1 to TRBJ2-7, with a possible D match to TRBD2 (6 bases). Germline V gene data show CDR1 as DFQATT and CDR2 as SNEGSKA (reference sequence). Trimming cost V 3 bases and J 3 bases, with 12 bases left between them. The CDR3 is 13 amino acids. This CDR3 reads CSASPSTSYEQYF. DNA for the CDR3: TGCAGTGCTAGCCCATCGACTAGCTACGAGCAGTACTTC.

This clonotype came up many times. This chain joins TRBV29-1 and TRBJ2-3; no clear D gene. CDR1 and CDR2 from the germline V gene are SQVTM and ANQGSEA. The CDR3 sequence is 14 residues long. V was pared by 8 bases and J by 2 bases, with 17 bases between. The CDR3 loop reads CSFLPRRNTDTQYF. The CDR3 region has the DNA TGCAGCTTCTTACCGCGGAGAAACACAGATACGCAGTATTTT.

The table lists this clonotype with many counts. The chain recombines TRBV7-2 with TRBJ2-3; D perhaps matches TRBD2 (5 bases). Looked up from germline, CDR1 is SGHTA and CDR2 is FQGNSA. V lost 7 bases and J 4 bases, leaving 18 bases between the germline ends. This CDR3 comprises 15 residues. CDR3 DNA sequence: TGTGCCAGCACCCCAGGTGGCAGCGGATCAGATACGCAGTATTTT. Amino acids: CASTPGGSGSDTQYF. Full variable domain (outside the CDR3, taken from reference TRBV7-2 and TRBJ2-3): GAGVSQSPSNKVTEKGKDVELRCDPISGHTALYWYRQSLGQGLEFLIYFQGNSAPDKSGLPSDRFSAERTGGSVSTLTIQRTQQEDSAVYLCASTPGGSGSDTQYFGPGTRLTVL.

The sample holds many counts of this clonotype. This chain links TRBV25-1 with TRBJ2-5, with 8 bases identical to TRBD2. This CDR3 region has 13 residues. V shed 4 bases, J shed 3 bases, and the junction held 1 base outside the gene matches. CDR1 and CDR2 (germline): MGHDK, SYGVNS. The CDR3 coding sequence is TGTGCCAGCAGTGTTAGCGGGAAAGAGACCCAGTACTTC. Encoded protein: CASSVSGKETQYF. Combining the CDR3 with reference TRBV25-1 and TRBJ2-5 gives the whole variable domain EADIYQTPRYLVIGTGKKITLECSQTMGHDKMYWYQQDPGMELHLIHYSYGVNSTEKGDLSSESTVSRIRTEHFPLTLESARPSHTSQYLCASSVSGKETQYFGPGTRLLVL.

This clonotype showed up many times. The chain couples TRBV10-3 to TRBJ2-3; the D gene is possibly TRBD1 (6 bases). The CDR3 covers 15 residues. Germline V gene data show CDR1 as ENHRY and CDR2 as SYGVKD. Trimming shortened V by 4 bases and J by 5 bases, and 16 bases separated the two germline ends. The CDR3 DNA follows: TGTGCCATCAGTGCAGGGGCCAAGGGTATAGATACGCAGTATTTT. This gives the protein CAISAGAKGIDTQYF.

This clonotype was counted ten times or more. The rearrangement links TRBV7-2 to TRBJ2-7; 7 bases agree with TRBD1. This CDR3 has 14 amino acids. Germline lookup yields CDR1 SGHTA and CDR2 FQGNSA. Losses at the gene ends were 5 bases for V and 2 bases for J; bases not matched to a gene: 6. CDR3 in DNA: TGTGCCAGCAGCCCTACGGGACAGACCTACGAGCAGTACTTC. Its protein is CASSPTGQTYEQYF. Supplemented by reference TRBV7-2 and TRBJ2-7, the full variable domain reads GAGVSQSPSNKVTEKGKDVELRCDPISGHTALYWYRQSLGQGLEFLIYFQGNSAPDKSGLPSDRFSAERTGGSVSTLTIQRTQQEDSAVYLCASSPTGQTYEQYFGPGTRLTVT.

The table lists this clonotype with many counts. The chain's CDR3 is CSGVGLNTEAFF. For the CDR3, the DNA is TGCAGCGGTGTAGGACTGAACACTGAAGCTTTCTTT. V and J are TRBV29-1 and TRBJ1-1, with D unclear. The CDR3 is 12 residues long. Between the trimmed V and J ends, which lost 7 bases and 0 bases, there was a span of 9 bases. Germline lookup yields CDR1 SQVTM and CDR2 ANQGSEA.

Many counts were recorded for this clonotype. V and J are TRBV19 and TRBJ2-3, with unresolved D. Trimming left V 3 bases short and J 6 bases short, with 10 bases between. Germline V gene sequence: CDR1 LNHDA, CDR2 SQIVND (reference sequence). The CDR3 is 13 amino acids. The CDR3 region has the DNA TGTGCCAGTAGTATGTTCATACTGGATACGCAGTATTTT. Its translation: CASSMFILDTQYF.

This clonotype has at least ten counts. This rearrangement joins TRBV12-3 or TRBV12-4 to TRBJ1-4; D uncertain. This CDR3 has 15 amino acids. The V and J ends lost 1 base and 5 bases respectively, with 11 bases between them. DNA of the CDR3: TGTGCCAGCAGTTTAGTGTCCAGTAGGAATGAAAAACTGTTTTTT. Its protein product is CASSLVSSRNEKLFF.

There are many counts of this clonotype. The chain uses TRBV20-1 and TRBJ2-3; 8 positions agree with TRBD2. The germline CDR1 and CDR2 sequences are DFQATT and SNEGSKA (reference sequence). The junction had 10 bases not matched to a gene; V was cut back by 6 bases and J by 5 bases. CDR3 length equals 14 residues. The CDR3 DNA sequence: TGCAGTGCGATGCCGGGACTAGTGGTAGATACGCAGTATTTT. This codes for CSAMPGLVVDTQYF.

This clonotype was seen at least ten times. The genes are TRBV5-1 and TRBJ2-1, with TRBD2 matching 10 bases. This CDR3 comprises 14 residues. Looked up from germline, CDR1 is SGHRS and CDR2 is YFSETQ. The J segment lost 5 bases and the V segment lost 1 base, leaving 0 bases of the junction unmatched. The CDR3 spells CASSLTSGDNEQFF. As DNA, the CDR3 is TGCGCCAGCAGCTTGACTAGCGGGGACAATGAGCAGTTCTTC.

At least ten counts were recorded for this clonotype. This chain uses TRBV18 with TRBJ2-7; D gene unclear. Germline CDR1 KGHSH, CDR2 LQKENI. Trimming stripped 5 bases from V and 5 bases from J, with 13 bases between. The CDR3 runs 13 residues. In DNA form, the CDR3 reads TGTGCCAGCTCAAACGGGCTGTCCGACGAGCAGTACTTC. This codes for CASSNGLSDEQYF.

At least ten counts were recorded for this clonotype. The CDR3 DNA follows: TGTGCCATCAGGGGGCCCGGGACAGGAGGGGATGAGCAGTTCTTC. It yields the protein CAIRGPGTGGDEQFF. The V gene is TRBV10-3, the J gene TRBJ2-1; 8 nucleotides line up with TRBD1. The germline V gene encodes CDR1 ENHRY and CDR2 SYGVKD. The CDR3 loop spans 15 amino acids. V was pared by 6 bases and J by 8 bases, with 12 bases of the junction left unmatched.

The sample holds many counts of this clonotype. The CDR3 protein is CASSDSLRGSYEQYF. The CDR3 DNA sequence: TGTGCCAGCAGTGATTCCCTCAGGGGCTCCTACGAGCAGTACTTC. This rearrangement joins TRBV6-1 to TRBJ2-7, with D tentatively TRBD1 (6 bases). V gave up 3 bases and J gave up 0 bases, with 12 bases separating them. The germline V gene has CDR1 MNHNS and CDR2 SASEGT. The CDR3 runs 15 residues.